The clone carrying this T cell receptor beta chain was counted only a few times. Antigen unknown. The data were obtained in a study of T-cell reconstitution after alpha-beta-depleted transplantation in children. Study-wide results and limits: At around two months after transplant, the alpha-beta T cells were reportedly derived from several hundred expanded clones that came from non-depleted graft cells. Certain patients had high TCRbeta diversity at day 60, and it came from recipient T cells and thymic progenitors that survived. It was newly produced T cells that mostly accounted for T-cell counts and diversity one year after transplant.

The CDR3 has 12 amino acids. V shed 6 bases and J shed 3 bases, with 7 bases lying between them. CDR1 is MGHDK, CDR2 SYGVNS, per germline. Preparation of the TCRbeta library was carried out with unique molecular identifiers. TCRdb re-analysed the PCR reads in MiXCR, keeping a single row per CDR3 protein. This table holds approximately 190,000 distinct CDR3 sequences, around 7.7% found once. The receptor's source is a male patient aged 2 to 10 who had a stem cell transplant for acute myeloid leukemia, so the T cells may come from the graft donor. The chain has TRBV25-1 and TRBJ2-3, with unresolved D. The material sequenced was PBMCs, mostly from graft donor cells, taken 360 days after TCRalphabeta/CD19-depleted stem cell transplant. CDR3 region: CASRDLTDTQYF. Written as DNA, the CDR3 is TGTGCCAGCAGGGACCTTACAGATACGCAGTATTTT.